The rows below give T cell receptor beta chains drawn from one sample of a study of radiotherapy plus CTLA-4 blockade in lung cancer. Sequencing used immunoSEQ multiplex PCR; TCRdb keeps in-frame clones, though not all of them. The profile shows approximately 49,000 clones, 85% of them singletons. Sequences were derived from peripheral blood, sampled from a patient treated with radiotherapy plus ipilimumab. Every receptor here comes from a human donor with non-small cell lung cancer whose response to radiotherapy plus ipilimumab could not be evaluated. CDR3s include the opening cysteine and the closing phenylalanine or tryptophan. D genes are given only for firm matches. Size tells how often a clone was seen (once, few, many) or the class of an expanded clone, and some rows leave it out.

>TRBV19|.|.|18|TRBJ1-5
TGTGCCAGTAGTATAGGAATCACTAGGAAATATAGCAATCAGCCCCAGCATTTT
CASSIGITRKYSNQPQHF
>TRBV7-8|.|.|13|TRBJ2-1
TGTGCCAGCAGCCCCTTCCCTAACAATGAGCAGTTCTTC
CASSPFPNNEQFF
>TRBV19|TRBD2|few|15|TRBJ2-1
TGTGCCAGTTCTTGGACTAGCGGCCTTTACAATGAGCAGTTCTTC
CASSWTSGLYNEQFF
>TRBV7-2|.|.|16|TRBJ2-3
TGTGCCAGCAACCGATGGGGCCGATCTAGCACAGATACGCAGTATTTT
CASNRWGRSSTDTQYF
>TRBV19|TRBD2|.|16|TRBJ2-7
TGTGCCAGTAGTAAGGGACTAGCGGGAGACCCCTACGAGCAGTACTTC
CASSKGLAGDPYEQYF
>TRBV5-1|.|once|14|TRBJ2-7
TGCGCCAGCAGCTTGGATGGGGCGGCCTACGAGCAGTACTTC
CASSLDGAAYEQYF
>TRBV5-6|TRBD1|.|15|TRBJ2-7
TGTGCCAGCAGCTTATCCTTTGCAGGGGGCTACGAGCAGTACTTC
CASSLSFAGGYEQYF
>TRBV29-1|.|.|14|TRBJ2-3
TGCAGCGCGAAGGCTGGCGGGCGGGCAGATACGCAGTATTTT
CSAKAGGRADTQYF
>TRBV6-6|.|.|13|TRBJ1-3
TGTGCCAGCAGGTCTAGCTCTGGAAACACCATATATTTT
CASRSSSGNTIYF
>TRBV19|TRBD1|once|18|TRBJ2-2
TGTGCCAGTAGTTTCGACCAAAGGACAGGGGGCTTAACCGGGGAGCTGTTTTTT
CASSFDQRTGGLTGELFF
>TRBV11-2|.|.|13|TRBJ2-2
TGTGCCAGCAGCTTAGGACATTACGGGGAGCTGTTTTTT
CASSLGHYGELFF
>TRBV23-1|.|.|14|TRBJ1-1
TGCGCCAGCAGTCAAGGGCAAGGCGTTGTTGAAGCTTTCTTT
CASSQGQGVVEAFF
>TRBV7-6|.|.|18|TRBJ2-2
TGTGCCAGCAGCTCATTACTCAGACGGGGTTTGGACACCGGGGAGCTGTTTTTT
CASSSLLRRGLDTGELFF
>TRBV7-9|TRBD1|.|14|TRBJ1-4
TGTGCCAGCAGCTTCCAGGGGGAAGGTGAAAAACTGTTTTTT
CASSFQGEGEKLFF
>TRBV7-3|TRBD1|.|15|TRBJ2-2
TGTGCCAGCAGCCCGAAGACAGGGCATACCGGGGAGCTGTTTTTT
CASSPKTGHTGELFF